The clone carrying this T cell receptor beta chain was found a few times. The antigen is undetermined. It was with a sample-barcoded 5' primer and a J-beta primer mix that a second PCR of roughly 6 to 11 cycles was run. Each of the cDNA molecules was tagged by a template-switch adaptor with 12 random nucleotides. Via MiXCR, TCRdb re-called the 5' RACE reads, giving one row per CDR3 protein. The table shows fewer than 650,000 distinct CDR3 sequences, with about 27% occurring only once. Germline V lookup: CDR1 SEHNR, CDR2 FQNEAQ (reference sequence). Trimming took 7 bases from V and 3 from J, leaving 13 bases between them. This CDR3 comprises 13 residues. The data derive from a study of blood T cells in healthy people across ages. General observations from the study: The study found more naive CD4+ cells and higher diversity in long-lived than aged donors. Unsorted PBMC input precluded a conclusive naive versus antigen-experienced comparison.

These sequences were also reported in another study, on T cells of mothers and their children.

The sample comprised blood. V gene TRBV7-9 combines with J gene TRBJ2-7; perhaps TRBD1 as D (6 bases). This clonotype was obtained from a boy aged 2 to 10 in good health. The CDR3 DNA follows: TGTGCCAGCAAGGTGGGGGCTGACTACGAGCAGTACTTC. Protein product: CASKVGADYEQYF.